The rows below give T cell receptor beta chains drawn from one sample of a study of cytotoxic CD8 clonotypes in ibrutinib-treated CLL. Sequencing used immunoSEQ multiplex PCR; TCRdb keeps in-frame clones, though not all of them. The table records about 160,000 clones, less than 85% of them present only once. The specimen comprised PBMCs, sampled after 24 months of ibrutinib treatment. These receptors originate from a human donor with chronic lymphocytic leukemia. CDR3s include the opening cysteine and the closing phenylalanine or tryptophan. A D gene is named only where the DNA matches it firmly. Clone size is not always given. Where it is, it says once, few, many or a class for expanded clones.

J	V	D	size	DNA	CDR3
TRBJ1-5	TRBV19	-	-	TGTGCCAGTAGTATAGAGCGGGGCATTAATCTTGATAGCAATCAGCCCCAGCATTTT	CASSIERGINLDSNQPQHF
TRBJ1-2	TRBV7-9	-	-	TGTGCCAGCAGCCCAGAATCGAGAGGCTACACCTTC	CASSPESRGYTF
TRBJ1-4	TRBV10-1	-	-	TGCGCCAGCAGGCCGGGACCCGGTGAAAAACTGTTTTTT	CASRPGPGEKLFF
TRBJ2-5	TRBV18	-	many	TGTGCCAGCTCTGAGCTAGACGGCAAAGAGACCCAGTACTTC	CASSELDGKETQYF
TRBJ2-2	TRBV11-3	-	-	TGTGCCAGCAGATACGGGGCGGGGAACACCGGGGAGCTGTTTTTT	CASRYGAGNTGELFF
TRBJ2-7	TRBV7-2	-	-	TGTGCCAGCAGCTTAGTTGGGGTATACGAGCAGTACTTC	CASSLVGVYEQYF
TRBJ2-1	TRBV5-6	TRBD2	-	TGTGCCAGCACCATAGCGGGAGGGGTAGATGAGCAGTTCTTC	CASTIAGGVDEQFF
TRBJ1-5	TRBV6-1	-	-	TGTGCCAGCAGTGAGGTGCAGCCCCAGCATTTT	CASSEVQPQHF
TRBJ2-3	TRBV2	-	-	TGTGCCTTCCGGGGATCATCTAGCACAGATACGCAGTATTTT	CAFRGSSSTDTQYF
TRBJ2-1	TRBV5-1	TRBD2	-	TGCGCCAGCAGCACCCGGACTAGCGGATACAATGAGCAGTTCTTC	CASSTRTSGYNEQFF
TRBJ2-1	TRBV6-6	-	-	TGTGCCAGCAGTTACCTCGGCACTAGCTCCTACAATGAGCAGTTCTTC	CASSYLGTSSYNEQFF
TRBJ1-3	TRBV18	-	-	TGTGCCAGCTCACCAGTCTGGACAGCGAGTGCGGGAGGAAACACCATATATTTT	CASSPVWTASAGGNTIYF
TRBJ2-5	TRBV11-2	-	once	TGTGCCAGCAGCTTGGACCTCGAGGGGACCCAGTACTTC	CASSLDLEGTQYF
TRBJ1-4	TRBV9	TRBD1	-	TGTGCCAGCAGCGTAGGACAGGGTGGGGAAAAACTGTTTTTT	CASSVGQGGEKLFF
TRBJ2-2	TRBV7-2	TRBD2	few	TGTGCCAGCAGCAAGCCCCCGACTAGCGTCCCCACCGGGGAGCTGTTTTTT	CASSKPPTSVPTGELFF
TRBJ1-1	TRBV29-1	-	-	TGCAGCCCAAGGCGGGACCCCCCTGAAGCTTTCTTT	CSPRRDPPEAFF
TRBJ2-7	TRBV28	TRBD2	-	TGTGCCAGCAGTTTGGGGGCTAGCGGGAGGGGTTACGAGCAGTACTTC	CASSLGASGRGYEQYF
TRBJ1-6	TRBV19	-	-	TGTGCCAAACCCCAGGGAGATTCACCCCTCCACTTT	CAKPQGDSPLHF
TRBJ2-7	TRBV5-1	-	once	TGCGCCAGCAGCTTGCGGTCCTACGAGCAGTACTTC	CASSLRSYEQYF
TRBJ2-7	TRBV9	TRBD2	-	TGTGCCAGCAGCGTAGGGATAGGAGGGACTAGCGCGGACGAGCAGTACTTC	CASSVGIGGTSADEQYF
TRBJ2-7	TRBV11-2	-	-	TGTGCCAGCAGCTTAGGGTTAGCTGGGGAGCAGTACTTC	CASSLGLAGEQYF
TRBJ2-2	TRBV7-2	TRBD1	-	TGTGCCAGCAGCTTAGGGGACAGGGGATCCGGGGAGCTGTTTTTT	CASSLGDRGSGELFF
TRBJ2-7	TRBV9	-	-	TGTGCCAGCAGCCCCTCAGCTGTGTGGGACGAGCAGTACTTC	CASSPSAVWDEQYF
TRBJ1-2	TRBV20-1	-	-	TGCAGCACCGTAGGGGGCTATGGCTACACCTTC	CSTVGGYGYTF
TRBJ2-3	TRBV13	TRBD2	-	TGTGCCAGCAGCTTAACTAGCGGGACAGTAGATACGCAGTATTTT	CASSLTSGTVDTQYF
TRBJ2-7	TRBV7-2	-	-	TGTGCCAGCAGCTTAATTTATCAGGGCATGGGCTCCTACGAGCAGTACTTC	CASSLIYQGMGSYEQYF
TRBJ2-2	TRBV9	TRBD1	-	TGTGCCAGCAGCTTAACCGGGACAGGGATTATTGACGGGGAGCTGTTTTTT	CASSLTGTGIIDGELFF
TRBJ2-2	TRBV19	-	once	TGTGCCAGTAGTCGAGGCAGGGCGGACACCGGGGAGCTGTTTTTT	CASSRGRADTGELFF
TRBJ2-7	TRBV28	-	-	TGTGCCAGCAGTTTTAACATGAACTACGAGCAGTACTTC	CASSFNMNYEQYF
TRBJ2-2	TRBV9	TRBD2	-	TGTGCCAGCAGCGGGGGACTAGCGGAGGTCGCGAACACCGGGGAGCTGTTTTTT	CASSGGLAEVANTGELFF
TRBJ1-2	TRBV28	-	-	TGTGCCAGCACCAAGCTCAGGGACTATGGCTACACCTTC	CASTKLRDYGYTF
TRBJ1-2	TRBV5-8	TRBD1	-	TGTGCCAGCAGCTCCCCGGGACAGGGGCACTCAGGCTACACCTTC	CASSSPGQGHSGYTF
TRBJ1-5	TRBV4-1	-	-	TGCGCCAGCAGCCATGAGGGCCGCCAGCCCCAGCATTTT	CASSHEGRQPQHF
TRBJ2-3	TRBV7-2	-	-	TGTGCCAGCAGCTTATCGCGCAGCGGACCACAAGATACGCAGTATTTT	CASSLSRSGPQDTQYF
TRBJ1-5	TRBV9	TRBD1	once	TGTGCCAGCAGCGGCTCGACAGGGGCGAATCAGCCCCAGCATTTT	CASSGSTGANQPQHF
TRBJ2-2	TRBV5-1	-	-	TGCGCCAGCAGCTTGGCCCCGGCTAGTAACACCGGGGAGCTGTTTTTT	CASSLAPASNTGELFF
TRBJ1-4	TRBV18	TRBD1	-	TGTGCCAGCTCACCACAGACAGGGGGGTCGGCAACTAATGAAAAACTGTTTTTT	CASSPQTGGSATNEKLFF
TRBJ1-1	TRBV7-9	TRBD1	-	TGTGCCAGCAGCTCGGGACAGGGGCTGCCCGCTTTCTTT	CASSSGQGLPAFF
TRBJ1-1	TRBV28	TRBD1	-	TGTGCCAGCAGCCTACAGGGGCCGACTGAAGCTTTCTTT	CASSLQGPTEAFF
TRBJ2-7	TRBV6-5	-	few	TGTGCCAGCAGTGGTCAGGGGTCCTACGAGCAGTACTTC	CASSGQGSYEQYF
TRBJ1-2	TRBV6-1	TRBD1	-	TGTGCCAGCAGGACAGGGTATGGCTACACCTTC	CASRTGYGYTF
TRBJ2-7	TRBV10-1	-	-	TGCGCCAGCAGTTCTTCTTGGGCCCACTCCTACGAGCAGTACTTC	CASSSSWAHSYEQYF
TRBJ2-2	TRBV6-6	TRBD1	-	TGTGCCAGCACCAGAGGGGGCAACACCGGGGAGCTGTTTTTT	CASTRGGNTGELFF
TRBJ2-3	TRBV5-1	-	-	TGCGCCAGCAGCATGAGGGATAGCACAGATACGCAGTATTTT	CASSMRDSTDTQYF
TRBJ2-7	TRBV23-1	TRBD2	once	TGCGCCAGCCCCTGGGAACTAGCGGGTACCTACGAGCAGTACTTC	CASPWELAGTYEQYF
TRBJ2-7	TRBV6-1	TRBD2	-	TGTGCCAGCAGATCACTAGCGGGGGGGCCGAGGGAGCAGTACTTC	CASRSLAGGPREQYF
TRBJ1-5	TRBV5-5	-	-	TGTGCCAGCAGCCTCCCCGGGGGAGGTCAGCCCCAGCATTTT	CASSLPGGGQPQHF
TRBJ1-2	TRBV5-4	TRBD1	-	TGTGCCAGCAGCGACAGGGCGGGCTATGGCTACACCTTC	CASSDRAGYGYTF
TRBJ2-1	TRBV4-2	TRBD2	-	TGTGCCAGCAGCCGTCGGACTAGCGGGCCGATGGAGGCCAATGAGCAGTTCTTC	CASSRRTSGPMEANEQFF